A single sample gave rise to the 32 T cell receptor beta chains below, sequenced in a study of cytomegalovirus exposure and HLA in healthy donors (dated by TCRdb to the late 2010s). Preparation of the library involved the immunoSEQ multiplex PCR assay. For the multiplex PCR, a mixture combining 60 forward primers for TCR Vbeta segments and 13 reverse primers for TCR Jbeta segments was used. Here the immuneACCESS table is served through TCRdb, limited to in-frame sequences with V and J called. Missing clones are a known gap in these copies; in checked studies unresolved V genes cover under half, and the rest lacks a known reason. The sample profile shows 100,000 or so clones; about four fifths of them were found once. About 1.9% of the sample is held by the ten biggest clonotypes. Sample: PBMCs. All receptors come from a woman in her thirties or forties in good health and CMV-seronegative.

The CDR3, as DNA: TGTGCCAGCACTCCCGAGCGGTCTAGCACAGATACGCAGTATTTT. It specifies CASTPERSSTDTQYF. V is TRBV6-5 and J is TRBJ2-3; tentatively, D is TRBD2 (5 bases). With 7 bases removed from V and 0 bases from J, the gap between germline ends came to 14 bases. The length of the CDR3 is 15 residues. Germline V CDR1 and CDR2: MNHEY, SVGAGI.

In its sample, this clone was seen a few times. This chain links TRBV27 with TRBJ2-1; 11 positions match TRBD2. V shed 8 bases, J shed 4 bases, and the junction held 7 bases outside the gene matches. The CDR3 consists of 15 residues. From germline, CDR1 is MNHEY and CDR2 SMNVEV (reference sequence). The CDR3 bases are TGTGCCAGCCTTCCGGGACTAGCGGTATACAATGAGCAGTTCTTC. This codes for CASLPGLAVYNEQFF.

The DNA of the CDR3 is TGCGCCAGCAGCCAAGATCCCTCCCAAGAGACCCAGTACTTC. Its protein product is CASSQDPSQETQYF. This sequence joins TRBV4-1 and TRBJ2-5; D uncertain. V lost 0 bases and J lost 1, with 6 bases in between. The CDR3 consists of 14 residues. Germline V lookup: CDR1 MGHRA, CDR2 YSYEKL.

DNA for the CDR3: TGTGCCAGCAGCCAACTAGCGGGTTACAATGAGCAGTTCTTC. This codes for CASSQLAGYNEQFF. The chain employs TRBV14 and TRBJ2-1, with TRBD2 matching over 8 bases. Germline-derived CDR1 and CDR2 are SGHDN and FVKESK. The CDR3 has 14 amino acids. V was pared by 2 bases and J by 4 bases, with 1 base of the junction left unmatched.

This clone appeared a few times. The J gene is TRBJ2-3, the V gene TRBV5-5; 9 bases map to TRBD2. J gave up 8 bases and V 0 bases, and 7 bases lay outside the gene matches. Germline loops: CDR1 SGHKS, CDR2 YYEKEE (reference sequence). The CDR3 spans 15 residues. The CDR3 DNA sequence: TGTGCCAGCAGCTTGGTGGCTAGCGGGGAATCTACGCAGTATTTT. It encodes CASSLVASGESTQYF.

The rearrangement joins TRBV21-1 to TRBJ2-3; TRBD1, the D gene given by the table, was not confirmed from the DNA. TRBV21-1 is reported as a pseudogene. The CDR3 runs 11 residues. The CDR3 loop reads CASSTQGSQYF. The CDR3 DNA sequence: TGTGCCAGCAGCACACAGGGGTCCCAGTATTTT.

This clone was picked up one time. The chain carries TRBV19 and TRBJ1-5; a possible D gene is TRBD1 (5 bases). Trimming took 0 bases from V and 0 from J, leaving 6 bases between them. There are 15 residues in the CDR3. From germline, CDR1 is LNHDA and CDR2 SQIVND (reference sequence). The CDR3 here is CASSIDRASNQPQHF. As DNA, the CDR3 is TGTGCCAGTAGTATAGACAGGGCTAGCAATCAGCCCCAGCATTTT.

The V gene is TRBV2, the J gene TRBJ2-1; possible D gene TRBD1, 6 bases. The CDR3 has 14 residues. Germline V gene sequence: CDR1 SNHLY, CDR2 FYNNEI. Trimming left V 7 bases short and J 5 bases short, with 15 bases between. CDR3 nucleotide sequence: TGTGCCAGCATGGGCAGGGGAACCCACAATGAGCAGTTCTTC. Amino acid sequence: CASMGRGTHNEQFF.

The chain is built from TRBV11-3 and TRBJ1-5; 10 positions match TRBD1. Germline CDR1 is SGHNT and CDR2 is YENEEA. CDR3 length equals 16 residues. V lost 5 bases and J lost 5; bases outside the gene matches: 9. The DNA of the CDR3 is TGTGCCAGCAGCCCAGACAGGGGGCCTCTGGATCAGCCCCAGCATTTT. Translated, it gives CASSPDRGPLDQPQHF.

V gene TRBV2 combines with J gene TRBJ2-4, with TRBD2 matching 11 bases. This CDR3 has 16 residues. V was pared by 6 bases and J by 3 bases, with 7 bases of the junction left unmatched. Germline values: CDR1 SNHLY, CDR2 FYNNEI. The chain's CDR3 is CASRLSGGAVKNIQYF. For the CDR3, the DNA is TGTGCCAGCAGACTTAGCGGGGGGGCCGTCAAAAACATTCAGTACTTC.

The J gene is TRBJ2-7, the V gene TRBV5-1; 10 bases map to TRBD1. V lost 4 bases, J lost 2 bases, and 6 bases stayed unmatched. Germline V CDR1 and CDR2: SGHRS, YFSETQ. CDR3 size: 15 residues. The CDR3 sequence: CASSQTGQGPYEQYF. In DNA, the CDR3 is TGCGCCAGCAGCCAGACGGGACAGGGGCCCTACGAGCAGTACTTC.

To note about this clone: Other DNA sequences from this sample encode an identical CDR3 as well. J is TRBJ2-7 and V is TRBV6-5, with TRBD1 identical over 9 bases. The CDR3 contains 14 residues. The V gene's germline CDR1 is MNHEY and CDR2 SVGAGI. V gave up 6 bases and J gave up 4 bases; unmatched junction bases: 7. This chain's CDR3 is CASSPGTGRYEQYF. The CDR3 DNA is TGTGCCAGCAGCCCCGGGACAGGGAGGTACGAGCAGTACTTC.

The V call is TRBV19, the J call TRBJ1-5; D gene ambiguous. V gave up 7 bases and J gave up 7 bases, with 14 bases separating them. CDR1 is LNHDA and CDR2 is SQIVND in the germline V gene (reference sequence). CDR3 length equals 13 residues. Written as DNA, the CDR3 is TGTGCCAGTAACATCCGGGAGGGACAGCCCCAGCATTTT. Its translation is CASNIREGQPQHF.

CDR3 protein: CASRGTGLKGEQYF. In DNA, the CDR3 is TGTGCCAGCAGAGGGACAGGGCTAAAAGGCGAGCAGTACTTC. The chain combines TRBV11-2 with TRBJ2-7, with TRBD1 matching over 9 bases. The V gene's germline CDR1 is SGHAT and CDR2 FQNNGV. The CDR3 length is 14 residues. J lost 6 bases, V lost 6 bases, and 9 bases had no gene match.

The chain combines TRBV19 with TRBJ1-1; maybe TRBD1 (5 bases). CDR1 is LNHDA and CDR2 is SQIVND in the germline V gene (reference sequence). With 7 bases removed from V and 3 bases from J, the gap between germline ends came to 15 bases. The CDR3 is 14 residues long. CDR3 sequence (DNA): TGTGCCAGTACTAGGACACCAGGCGACACTGAAGCTTTCTTT. This sequence encodes CASTRTPGDTEAFF.

This clone was seen a handful of times. J is TRBJ2-7 and V is TRBV2; 9 bases match TRBD1. Germline CDR1 SNHLY, CDR2 FYNNEI. This CDR3 is 13 amino acids long. The trim removed 6 bases at V and 2 bases at J, leaving 2 bases unmatched. DNA of the CDR3: TGTGCCAGCAGGACAGGGGGACCCTACGAGCAGTACTTC. Translated, it gives CASRTGGPYEQYF. The variable domain in full, completed from reference TRBV2 and TRBJ2-7, reads EPEVTQTPSHQVTQMGQEVILRCVPISNHLYFYWYRQILGQKVEFLVSFYNNEISEKSEIFDDQFSVERPDGSNFTLKIRSTKLEDSAMYFCASRTGGPYEQYFGPGTRLTVT.

J is TRBJ2-7 and V is TRBV7-2; 9 bases agree with TRBD2. The V gene end was trimmed by 4 bases and the J gene end by 2 bases; junction bases not matched to a gene: 9. The CDR3 extends over 16 amino acids. Germline assignment: CDR1 SGHTA and CDR2 FQGNSA. The CDR3 DNA is TGTGCCAGCAGCTCAATACTAGCGGGCGTACCCTACGAGCAGTACTTC. It specifies CASSSILAGVPYEQYF.

This clone was seen just once. The V and J genes are TRBV10-3 and TRBJ2-2; 10 bases line up with TRBD2. The V segment lost 9 bases and the J segment 3 bases; nucleotides outside the gene matches: 7. This CDR3 contains 15 residues. Germline loops: CDR1 ENHRY, CDR2 SYGVKD. CDR3 amino acids: CAISLAGEDTGELFF. The CDR3 DNA reads as TGTGCCATATCCCTAGCGGGAGAGGACACCGGGGAGCTGTTTTTT.

The chain joins TRBV28 to TRBJ2-5; TRBD1 aligns across 9 bases. The CDR3 covers 13 residues. Germline CDR1 reads MDHEN; CDR2 reads SYDVKM. V shed 5 bases and J 5 bases; nucleotides not matched to a gene: 3. CDR3 sequence reads: CASSNRGRETQYF. CDR3 DNA: TGTGCCAGCAGTAACAGGGGGCGGGAGACCCAGTACTTC. The whole variable domain, remainder taken from reference TRBV28 and TRBJ2-5, is DVKVTQSSRYLVKRTGEKVFLECVQDMDHENMFWYRQDPGLGLRLIYFSYDVKMKEKGDIPEGYSVSREKKERFSLILESASTNQTSMYLCASSNRGRETQYFGPGTRLLVL.

This chain links TRBV9 with TRBJ2-1, with TRBD2 identical over 11 bases. This CDR3 region has 17 residues. Germline V gene sequence: CDR1 SGDLS, CDR2 YYNGEE. With 4 bases clipped from V and 0 bases from J, the junction kept 6 bases outside the gene matches. DNA of the CDR3: TGTGCCAGCAGCCCTAGCGGGAGGACATTCTCCTACAATGAGCAGTTCTTC. This gives the protein CASSPSGRTFSYNEQFF.

This sequence joins TRBV5-1 and TRBJ1-4; perhaps TRBD1 as D (5 bases). Per the germline V gene, CDR1 is SGHRS and CDR2 is YFSETQ. Deletions cut 4 bases from V and 8 bases from J, with 12 bases between. The CDR3 length is 13 residues. The CDR3 loop reads CASSPTEREKLFF. The CDR3 DNA reads TGCGCCAGCAGCCCGACAGAGAGAGAAAAACTGTTTTTT.

The chain is built from TRBV7-9 and TRBJ1-1; 7 positions match TRBD1. CDR1 and CDR2 (germline): SEHNR, FQNEAQ (reference sequence). V trimming: 3 bases; J trimming: 2 bases; junction bases outside the gene matches: 3. The CDR3 is 14 residues long. The CDR3 coding sequence is TGTGCCAGCAGCTTGCAGGGGGACAACACTGAAGCTTTCTTT. It is translated as CASSLQGDNTEAFF.

This clone was seen only a few times. V is TRBV7-2 and J is TRBJ2-3, with D maybe TRBD2 (5 bases). Trimming left V 1 base short and J 1 base short, with 6 bases between. The CDR3 is made up of 14 amino acids. Germline CDR1 is SGHTA and CDR2 is FQGNSA. The CDR3 here is CASSLGRGTDTQYF. The CDR3 coding sequence is TGTGCCAGCAGCTTAGGGCGGGGCACAGATACGCAGTATTTT.

This clone was counted only a few times. The CDR3 protein is CASSFSGLGQETQYF. The DNA for the CDR3 is TGTGCCAGCAGCTTTTCCGGACTGGGACAAGAGACCCAGTACTTC. V usage is TRBV7-3 and J usage is TRBJ2-5, with D possibly TRBD2 on 5 matching bases. V lost 3 bases to trimming and J lost 2 bases, with 13 bases between them. This CDR3 comprises 15 residues. Germline V gene lookup returns CDR1 SGHTA and CDR2 FQGTGA.

This clone was found a few times. The genes are TRBV6-1 and TRBJ2-7, with 8 bases fitting TRBD2. The ends lost 10 bases at V and 4 bases at J; junction bases unmatched: 15. This CDR3 region has 15 residues. Germline assignment: CDR1 MNHNS and CDR2 SASEGT. The CDR3 nucleotides read TGTGCCACCGAAGATTTACTAGCGGCCAGGTACGAGCAGTACTTC. Translated, it gives CATEDLLAARYEQYF.

This CDR3 is CASSTGTGPNYGYTF. Here the CDR3 DNA reads TGTGCCAGCAGCACCGGGACAGGGCCTAACTATGGCTACACCTTC. V is TRBV9 and J is TRBJ1-2, with 9 bases identical to TRBD1. The CDR3 is 15 amino acids. The trim removed 4 bases at V and 0 bases at J, leaving 4 bases unmatched. Germline V gives CDR1 SGDLS, CDR2 YYNGEE.

This clone has a handful of counts. The V gene is TRBV10-3, the J gene TRBJ2-1; D ambiguous. The V end was cut by 5 bases, the J end by 2 bases, with 13 bases between. CDR1 is ENHRY, CDR2 SYGVKD, per germline. There are 15 residues in the CDR3. CDR3 in amino acids: CAISSGQEAYNEQFF. The CDR3, as DNA: TGTGCCATCAGTTCTGGCCAAGAAGCCTACAATGAGCAGTTCTTC.

This clone came up once. This chain links TRBV5-1 with TRBJ2-7; 9 nucleotides align to TRBD1. The CDR3 covers 15 residues. Germline CDR1 reads SGHRS; CDR2 reads YFSETQ. V was pared by 4 bases and J by 4 bases, with 9 bases of the junction left unmatched. CDR3 bases: TGCGCCAGCAGCCCCGGGACAGGGCCCCTATACGAGCAGTACTTC. This encodes CASSPGTGPLYEQYF.

Details on this clone: Relative to the germline gene, one junction end is altered; a read error may explain this. V and J are TRBV7-9 and TRBJ1-6; TRBD1 matches at 8 bases. The CDR3 has 16 amino acids. Germline V gene sequence: CDR1 SEHNR, CDR2 FQNEAQ (reference sequence). CDR3 amino acids: CSSSPSQGGYNSPLHF. CDR3 in DNA: TGTTCCAGCAGCCCTTCACAGGGGGGCTATAATTCACCCCTCCACTTT.

The rearrangement joins TRBV2 to TRBJ2-5; 10 nucleotides agree with TRBD1. V trimming: 3 bases; J trimming: 4 bases; junction bases outside the gene matches: 11. The CDR3 consists of 17 residues. The germline V gene has CDR1 SNHLY and CDR2 FYNNEI. Here the CDR3 reads CASSEGKTGGAPETQYF. CDR3 DNA: TGTGCCAGCAGTGAGGGCAAGACAGGGGGCGCCCCAGAGACCCAGTACTTC.

Turning to this clone: The junction differs from germline at one of its ends, possibly a read error. J is TRBJ1-6 and V is TRBV7-9; D gene uncertain. The CDR3 is 14 residues long. Looked up from germline, CDR1 is SEHNR and CDR2 is FQNEAQ (reference sequence). The CDR3 region has the DNA TGTTCCAGCAGCTTAGCGCTAGATAATTCACCCCTCCACTTT. Protein product: CSSSLALDNSPLHF.

The gene calls are TRBV19 and TRBJ1-2; TRBD1 agrees at 8 bases. The CDR3 has 16 amino acids. The germline V gene encodes CDR1 LNHDA and CDR2 SQIVND (reference sequence). With 5 bases clipped from V and 8 bases from J, the junction kept 16 bases outside the gene matches. The CDR3, as DNA: TGTGCCAGTAGTGGAAGTTCCTCGACAGGGGTGAGAGGCTACACCTTC. Protein sequence: CASSGSSSTGVRGYTF.